This T cell receptor beta chain was observed in a study of long-term antiretroviral therapy in people with HIV. The immunoSEQ assay was v3.0, run at survey level. The table came from immunoSEQ multiplex PCR; TCRdb's copy has only in-frame clones and leaves some out. The sample carries approximately 19,000 clones, 60% to 80% recorded once. None of the participants with HIV were treated outside the United States. General study results and limits: Post-ART samples showed increased diversity that remained below transplant donor control levels.

In the case of this clone: No antigen is known for it.

This CDR3 has 15 amino acids. Trimming pared 0 bases from V and 0 bases from J, leaving 6 bases between. Germline V gene sequence: CDR1 SGDLS, CDR2 YYNGEE. The rearrangement uses TRBV9 and TRBJ2-2; TRBD2 might be the D (5 bases). This TCR derives from a middle-aged woman with HIV. The sample was unsorted PBMCs, taken 2.3 years after starting antiretroviral therapy. This CDR3 is CASSVAGSNTGELFF. Written as DNA, the CDR3 is TGTGCCAGCAGCGTAGCGGGGTCGAACACCGGGGAGCTGTTTTTT.